This T cell receptor (beta chain) comes out of a study of tumour-infiltrating T cells in Burkitt lymphoma. Study context: Overall and progression-free survival were predicted by productive clonality.

V lost 5 bases and J lost 1, with 11 bases in between. The CDR3 loop spans 15 amino acids. The germline V gene has CDR1 SEHNR and CDR2 FQNEAQ (reference sequence). In this sample, this clone turned up a few times. Libraries were prepared by immunoSEQ multiplex PCR; TCRdb keeps only in-frame clonotypes and omits some of them. Of several thousand clones listed, roughly 11% were seen once; the top ten hold 2% to 3%. The material sequenced was tumor tissue. The sequence came from a human donor with diffuse large B-cell lymphoma. The chain recombines TRBV7-9 with TRBJ2-2; D remains unclear. CDR3: CASSPKDKNTGELFF. In nucleotides, the CDR3 is TGTGCCAGCAGCCCGAAAGACAAGAACACCGGGGAGCTGTTTTTT.